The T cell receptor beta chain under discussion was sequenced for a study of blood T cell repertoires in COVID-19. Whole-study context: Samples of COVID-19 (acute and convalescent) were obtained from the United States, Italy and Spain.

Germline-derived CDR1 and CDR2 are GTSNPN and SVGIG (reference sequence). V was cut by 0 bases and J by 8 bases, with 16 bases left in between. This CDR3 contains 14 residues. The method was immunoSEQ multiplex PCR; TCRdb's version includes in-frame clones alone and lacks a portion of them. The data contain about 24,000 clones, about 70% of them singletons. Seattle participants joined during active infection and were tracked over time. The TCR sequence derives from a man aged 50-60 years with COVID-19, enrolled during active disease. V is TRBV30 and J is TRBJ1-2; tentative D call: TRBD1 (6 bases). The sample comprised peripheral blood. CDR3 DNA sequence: TGTGCCTGGAGTGTAAAGGGACAAATTGGGGGCTACACCTTC. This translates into CAWSVKGQIGGYTF.